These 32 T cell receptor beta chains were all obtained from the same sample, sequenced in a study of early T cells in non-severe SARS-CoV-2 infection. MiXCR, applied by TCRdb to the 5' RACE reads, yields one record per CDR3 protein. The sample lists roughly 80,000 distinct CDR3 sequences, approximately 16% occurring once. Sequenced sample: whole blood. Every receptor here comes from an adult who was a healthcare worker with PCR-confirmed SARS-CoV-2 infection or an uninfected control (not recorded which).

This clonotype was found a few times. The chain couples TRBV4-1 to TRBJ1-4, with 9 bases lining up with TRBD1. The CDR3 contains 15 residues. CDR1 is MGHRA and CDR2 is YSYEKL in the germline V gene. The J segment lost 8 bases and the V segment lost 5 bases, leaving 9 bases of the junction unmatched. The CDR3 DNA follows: TGCGCCAGCAGCTTCCAACAGGGGGCGGCGGAAAAACTGTTTTTT. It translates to CASSFQQGAAEKLFF.

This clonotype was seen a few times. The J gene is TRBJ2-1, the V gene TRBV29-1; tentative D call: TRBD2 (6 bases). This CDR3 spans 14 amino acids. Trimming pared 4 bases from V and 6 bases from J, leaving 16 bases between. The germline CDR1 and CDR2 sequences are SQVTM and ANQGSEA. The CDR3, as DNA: TGCAGCGTTGTCCTTGGGGGGTCGGGCAATGAGCAGTTCTTC. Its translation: CSVVLGGSGNEQFF.

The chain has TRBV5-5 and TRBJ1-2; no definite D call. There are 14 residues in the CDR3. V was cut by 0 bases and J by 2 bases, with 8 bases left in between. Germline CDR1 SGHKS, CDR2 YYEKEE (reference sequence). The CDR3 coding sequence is TGTGCCAGCAGCTTGGGTTTGACCAACTATGGCTACACCTTC. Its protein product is CASSLGLTNYGYTF.

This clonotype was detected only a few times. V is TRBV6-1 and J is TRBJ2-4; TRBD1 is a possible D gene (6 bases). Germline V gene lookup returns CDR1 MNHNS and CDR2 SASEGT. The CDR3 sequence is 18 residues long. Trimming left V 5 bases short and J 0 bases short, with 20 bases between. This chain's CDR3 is CASSPDPTGGIAKNIQYF. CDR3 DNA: TGTGCCAGCAGTCCCGATCCGACAGGAGGAATAGCCAAAAACATTCAGTACTTC.

CDR3 protein: CSAPLSSYEQYF. The CDR3 DNA reads TGCAGTGCACCACTCTCCTCCTACGAGCAGTACTTC. The rearrangement uses TRBV20-1 and TRBJ2-7; D gene ambiguous. V was shortened by 6 bases and J by 0 bases, with 9 bases between the two germline ends. Germline lookup yields CDR1 DFQATT and CDR2 SNEGSKA (reference sequence). The CDR3 totals 12 residues.

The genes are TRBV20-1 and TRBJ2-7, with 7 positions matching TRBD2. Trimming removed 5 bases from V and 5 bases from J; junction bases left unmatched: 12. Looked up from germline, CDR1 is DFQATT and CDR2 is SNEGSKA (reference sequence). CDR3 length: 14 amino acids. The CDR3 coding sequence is TGCAGTGCTCTACGCGGGGGTGCCCCCAACGAGCAGTACTTC. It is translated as CSALRGGAPNEQYF.

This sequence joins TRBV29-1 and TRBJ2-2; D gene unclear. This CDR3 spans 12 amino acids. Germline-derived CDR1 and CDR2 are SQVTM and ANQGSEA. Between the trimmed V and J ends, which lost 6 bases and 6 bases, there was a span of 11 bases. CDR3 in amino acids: CSVNYKPGELFF. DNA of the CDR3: TGCAGCGTGAACTACAAACCCGGGGAGCTGTTTTTT.

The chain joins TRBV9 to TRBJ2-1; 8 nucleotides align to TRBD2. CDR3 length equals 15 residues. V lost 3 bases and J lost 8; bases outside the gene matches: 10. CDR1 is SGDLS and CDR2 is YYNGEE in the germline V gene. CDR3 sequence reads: CASSATSGAYDEQFF. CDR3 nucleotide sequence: TGTGCCAGCAGCGCTACTAGCGGCGCGTACGATGAGCAGTTCTTC.

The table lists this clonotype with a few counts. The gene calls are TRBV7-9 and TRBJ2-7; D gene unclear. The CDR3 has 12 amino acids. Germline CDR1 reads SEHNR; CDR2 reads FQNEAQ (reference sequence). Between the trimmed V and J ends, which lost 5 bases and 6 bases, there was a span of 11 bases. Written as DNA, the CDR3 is TGTGCCAGCAGCCCTCAATCGTCCGAGCAGTACTTC. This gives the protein CASSPQSSEQYF.

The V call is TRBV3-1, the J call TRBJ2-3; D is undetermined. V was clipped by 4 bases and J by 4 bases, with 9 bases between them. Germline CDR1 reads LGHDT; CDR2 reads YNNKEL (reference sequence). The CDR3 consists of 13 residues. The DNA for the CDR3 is TGTGCCAGCAGCCCCAGAGGCTCAGATACGCAGTATTTT. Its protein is CASSPRGSDTQYF.

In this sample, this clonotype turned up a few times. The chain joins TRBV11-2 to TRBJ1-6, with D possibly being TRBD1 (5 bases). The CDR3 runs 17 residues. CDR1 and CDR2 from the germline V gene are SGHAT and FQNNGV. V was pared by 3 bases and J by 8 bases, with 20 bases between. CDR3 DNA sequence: TGTGCCAGCAGCTTTGGGGAGTGGGTCAGGGTCCATTCACCCCTCCACTTT. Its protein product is CASSFGEWVRVHSPLHF.

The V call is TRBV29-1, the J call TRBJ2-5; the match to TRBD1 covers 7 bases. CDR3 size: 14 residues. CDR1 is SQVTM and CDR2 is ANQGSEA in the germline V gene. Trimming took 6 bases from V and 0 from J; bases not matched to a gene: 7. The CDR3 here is CSVHPGQYQETQYF. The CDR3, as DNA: TGCAGCGTCCACCCGGGACAGTACCAAGAGACCCAGTACTTC.

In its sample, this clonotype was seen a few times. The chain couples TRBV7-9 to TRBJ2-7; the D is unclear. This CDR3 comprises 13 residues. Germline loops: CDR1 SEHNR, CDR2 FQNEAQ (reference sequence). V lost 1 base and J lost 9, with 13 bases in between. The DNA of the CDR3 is TGTGCCAGCAGCTTAGTTGGCGGCGGTGGGCAGTACTTC. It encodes CASSLVGGGGQYF. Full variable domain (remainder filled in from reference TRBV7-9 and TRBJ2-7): DTGVSQNPRHKITKRGQNVTFRCDPISEHNRLYWYRQTLGQGPEFLTYFQNEAQLEKSRLLSDRFSAERPKGSFSTLEIQRTEQGDSAMYLCASSLVGGGGQYFGPGTRLTVT.

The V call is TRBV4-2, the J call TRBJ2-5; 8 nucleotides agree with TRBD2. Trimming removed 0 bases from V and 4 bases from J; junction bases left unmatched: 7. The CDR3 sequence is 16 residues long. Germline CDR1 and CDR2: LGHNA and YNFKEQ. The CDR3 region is CASSQEGGGPGETQYF. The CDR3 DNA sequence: TGTGCCAGCAGCCAAGAAGGCGGGGGGCCGGGAGAGACCCAGTACTTC.

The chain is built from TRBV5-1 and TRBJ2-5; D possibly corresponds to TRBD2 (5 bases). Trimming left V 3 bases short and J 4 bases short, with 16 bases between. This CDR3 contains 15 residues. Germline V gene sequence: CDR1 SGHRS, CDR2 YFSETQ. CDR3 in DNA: TGCGCCAGCAGCTCTAGCTCGGTTTTGGGAGAGACCCAGTACTTC. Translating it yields CASSSSSVLGETQYF.

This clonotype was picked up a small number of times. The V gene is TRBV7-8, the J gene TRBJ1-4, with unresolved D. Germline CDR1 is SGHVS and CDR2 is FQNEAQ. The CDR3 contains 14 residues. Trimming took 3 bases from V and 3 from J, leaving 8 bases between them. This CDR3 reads CASSFPGSNEKLFF. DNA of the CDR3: TGTGCCAGCAGCTTTCCCGGGTCTAATGAAAAACTGTTTTTT. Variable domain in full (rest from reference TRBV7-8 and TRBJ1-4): GAGVSQSPRYKVAKRGQDVALRCDPISGHVSLFWYQQALGQGPEFLTYFQNEAQLDKSGLPSDRFFAERPEGSVSTLKIQRTQQEDSAVYLCASSFPGSNEKLFFGSGTQLSVL.

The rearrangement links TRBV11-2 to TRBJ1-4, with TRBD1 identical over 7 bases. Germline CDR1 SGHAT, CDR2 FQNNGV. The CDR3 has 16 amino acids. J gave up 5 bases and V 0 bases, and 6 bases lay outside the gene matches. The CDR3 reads CASSLDRGGANEKLFF. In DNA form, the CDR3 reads TGTGCCAGCAGCTTAGATCGAGGGGGCGCAAATGAAAAACTGTTTTTT. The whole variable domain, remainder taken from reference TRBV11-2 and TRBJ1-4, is EAGVAQSPRYKIIEKRQSVAFWCNPISGHATLYWYQQILGQGPKLLIQFQNNGVVDDSQLPKDRFSAERLKGVDSTLKIQPAKLEDSAVYLCASSLDRGGANEKLFFGSGTQLSVL.

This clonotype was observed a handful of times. Here the CDR3 DNA reads TGTGCCAGCAGCCCCCGCGTAAGCAATGAGCAGTTCTTC. Translating it yields CASSPRVSNEQFF. J is TRBJ2-1 and V is TRBV7-3, with D unresolved. V lost 5 bases, J lost 6 bases, and 11 bases lay in between. Germline V CDR1 and CDR2: SGHTA, FQGTGA. This CDR3 has 13 amino acids.

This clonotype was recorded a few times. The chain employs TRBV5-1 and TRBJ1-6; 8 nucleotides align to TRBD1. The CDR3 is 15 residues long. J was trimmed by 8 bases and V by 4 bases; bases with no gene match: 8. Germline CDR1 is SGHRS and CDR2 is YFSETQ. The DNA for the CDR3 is TGCGCCAGCAGCCGCACGGGACAGGCAGATTCACCCCTCCACTTT. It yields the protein CASSRTGQADSPLHF.

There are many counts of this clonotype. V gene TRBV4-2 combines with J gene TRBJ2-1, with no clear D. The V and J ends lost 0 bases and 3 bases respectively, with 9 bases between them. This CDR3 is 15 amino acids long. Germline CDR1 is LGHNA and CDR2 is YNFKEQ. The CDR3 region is CASSQDSRVYNEQFF. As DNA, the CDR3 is TGTGCCAGCAGCCAAGACAGTCGAGTCTACAATGAGCAGTTCTTC.

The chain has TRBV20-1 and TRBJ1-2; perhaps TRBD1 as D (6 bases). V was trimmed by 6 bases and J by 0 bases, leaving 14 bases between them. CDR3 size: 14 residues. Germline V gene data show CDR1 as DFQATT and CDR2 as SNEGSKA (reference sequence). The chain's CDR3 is CSALDSSPNYGYTF. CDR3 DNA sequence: TGCAGTGCCTTGGACAGTTCCCCTAACTATGGCTACACCTTC.

CDR3 amino acids: CASILGQHGQETQYF. CDR3 sequence (DNA): TGTGCCAGCATCCTGGGACAGCACGGACAAGAGACCCAGTACTTC. V is TRBV5-6 and J is TRBJ2-5, with TRBD1 identical over 7 bases. This CDR3 contains 15 residues. The junction had 10 bases not matched to a gene; V was cut back by 6 bases and J by 2 bases. CDR1 is SGHDT, CDR2 YYEEEE, per germline.

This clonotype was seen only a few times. The CDR3 loop reads CSARGGRTGDQPQHF. For the CDR3, the DNA is TGCAGTGCTAGGGGGGGCCGGACAGGGGATCAGCCCCAGCATTTT. The chain employs TRBV20-1 and TRBJ1-5; 9 nucleotides agree with TRBD1. This CDR3 contains 15 residues. CDR1 DFQATT and CDR2 SNEGSKA come from the germline V gene (reference sequence). V dropped 3 bases and J dropped 5; count of bases not matched to a gene: 8.

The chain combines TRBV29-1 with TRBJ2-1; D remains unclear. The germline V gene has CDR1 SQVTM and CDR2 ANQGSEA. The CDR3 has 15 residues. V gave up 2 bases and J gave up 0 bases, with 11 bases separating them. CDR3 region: CSVENPASSYNEQFF. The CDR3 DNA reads TGCAGCGTTGAAAATCCAGCGTCCTCCTACAATGAGCAGTTCTTC.

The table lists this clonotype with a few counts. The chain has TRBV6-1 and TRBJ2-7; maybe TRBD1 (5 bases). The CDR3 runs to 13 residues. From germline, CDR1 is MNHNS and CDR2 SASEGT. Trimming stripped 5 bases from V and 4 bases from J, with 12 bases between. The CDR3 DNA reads TGTGCCAGCAGTCTGCTCAGGGAATACGAGCAGTACTTC. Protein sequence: CASSLLREYEQYF.

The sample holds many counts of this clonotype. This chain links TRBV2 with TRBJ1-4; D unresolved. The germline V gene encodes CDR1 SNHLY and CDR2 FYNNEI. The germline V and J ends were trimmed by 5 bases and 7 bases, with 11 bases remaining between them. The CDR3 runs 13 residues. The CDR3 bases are TGTGCCAGCAGTTTTGAGGTCCGTGAAAAACTGTTTTTT. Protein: CASSFEVREKLFF.

The CDR3 protein is CASSQDVTSNGYTF. CDR3 in DNA: TGTGCCAGCAGCCAAGATGTGACCTCCAACGGCTACACCTTC. This chain uses TRBV3-1 with TRBJ1-2; D gene ambiguous. Germline lookup yields CDR1 LGHDT and CDR2 YNNKEL (reference sequence). V lost 0 bases to trimming and J lost 8 bases, with 13 bases between them. This CDR3 has 14 amino acids.

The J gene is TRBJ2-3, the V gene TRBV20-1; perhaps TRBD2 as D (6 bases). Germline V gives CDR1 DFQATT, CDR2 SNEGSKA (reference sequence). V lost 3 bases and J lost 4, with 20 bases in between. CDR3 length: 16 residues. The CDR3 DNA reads TGCAGTGCTAGGCTCCTCCGGGCGGGGAGCCCAGATACGCAGTATTTT. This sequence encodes CSARLLRAGSPDTQYF.

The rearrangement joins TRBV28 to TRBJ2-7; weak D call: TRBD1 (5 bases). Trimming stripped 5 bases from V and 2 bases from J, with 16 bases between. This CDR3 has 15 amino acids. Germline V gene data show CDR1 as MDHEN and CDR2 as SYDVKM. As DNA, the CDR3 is TGTGCCAGCAGTGACACGGGTGCCAGGGCCTACGAGCAGTACTTC. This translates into CASSDTGARAYEQYF.

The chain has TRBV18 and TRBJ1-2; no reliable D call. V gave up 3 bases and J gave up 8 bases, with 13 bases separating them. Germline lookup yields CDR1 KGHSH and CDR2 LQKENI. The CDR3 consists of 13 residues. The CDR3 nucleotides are TGTGCCAGCTCACCCCCGGGAAATCCGGGCTACACCTTC. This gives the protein CASSPPGNPGYTF.

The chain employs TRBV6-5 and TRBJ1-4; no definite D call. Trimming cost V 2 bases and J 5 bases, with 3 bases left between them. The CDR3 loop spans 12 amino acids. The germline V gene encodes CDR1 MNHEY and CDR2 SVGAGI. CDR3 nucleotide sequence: TGTGCCAGCAGTTACGGGAATGAAAAACTGTTTTTT. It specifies CASSYGNEKLFF.

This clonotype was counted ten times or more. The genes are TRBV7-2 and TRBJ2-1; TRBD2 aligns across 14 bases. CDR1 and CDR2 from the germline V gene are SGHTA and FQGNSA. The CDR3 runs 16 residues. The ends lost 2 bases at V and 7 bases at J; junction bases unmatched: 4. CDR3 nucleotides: TGTGCCAGCAGCTTACCGGGACTAGCGGGAGCAAATGAGCAGTTCTTC. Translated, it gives CASSLPGLAGANEQFF.